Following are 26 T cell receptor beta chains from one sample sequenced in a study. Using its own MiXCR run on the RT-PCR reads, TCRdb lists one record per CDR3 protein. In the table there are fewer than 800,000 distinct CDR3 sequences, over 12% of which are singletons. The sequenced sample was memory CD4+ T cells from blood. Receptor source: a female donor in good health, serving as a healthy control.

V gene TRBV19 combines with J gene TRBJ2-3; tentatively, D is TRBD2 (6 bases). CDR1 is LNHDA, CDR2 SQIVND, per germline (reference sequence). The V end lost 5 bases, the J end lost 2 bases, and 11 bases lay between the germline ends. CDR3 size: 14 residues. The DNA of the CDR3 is TGTGCCAGTAGTTCGACTAGTTTCACAGATACGCAGTATTTT. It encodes CASSSTSFTDTQYF. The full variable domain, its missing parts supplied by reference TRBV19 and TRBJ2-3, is DGGITQSPKYLFRKEGQNVTLSCEQNLNHDAMYWYRQDPGQGLRLIYYSQIVNDFQKGDIAEGYSVSREKKESFPLTVTSAQKNPTAFYLCASSSTSFTDTQYFGPGTRLTVL.

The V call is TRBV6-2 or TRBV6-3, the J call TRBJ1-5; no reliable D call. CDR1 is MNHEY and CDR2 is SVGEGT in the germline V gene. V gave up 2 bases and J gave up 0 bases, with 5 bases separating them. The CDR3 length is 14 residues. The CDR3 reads CASSYGISNQPQHF. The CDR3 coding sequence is TGTGCCAGCAGTTACGGGATTAGCAATCAGCCCCAGCATTTT.

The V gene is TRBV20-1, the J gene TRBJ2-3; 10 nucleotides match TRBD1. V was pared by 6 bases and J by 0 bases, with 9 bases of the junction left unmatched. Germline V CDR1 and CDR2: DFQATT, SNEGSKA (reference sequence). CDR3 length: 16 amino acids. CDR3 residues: CSASGRGQGSTDTQYF. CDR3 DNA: TGCAGTGCCAGTGGGCGGGGACAGGGGAGCACAGATACGCAGTATTTT.

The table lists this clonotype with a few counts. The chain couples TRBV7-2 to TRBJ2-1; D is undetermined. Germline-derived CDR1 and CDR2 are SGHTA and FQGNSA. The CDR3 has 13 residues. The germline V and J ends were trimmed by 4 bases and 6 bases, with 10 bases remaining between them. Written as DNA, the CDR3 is TGTGCCAGCAGCTCCGGGTGGGGCAATGAGCAGTTCTTC. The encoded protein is CASSSGWGNEQFF.

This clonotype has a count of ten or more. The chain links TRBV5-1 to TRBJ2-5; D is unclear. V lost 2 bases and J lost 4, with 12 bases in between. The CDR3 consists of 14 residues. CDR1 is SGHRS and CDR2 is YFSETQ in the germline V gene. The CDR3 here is CASSFNTGPETQYF. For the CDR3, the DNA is TGCGCCAGCAGCTTTAATACCGGGCCAGAGACCCAGTACTTC.

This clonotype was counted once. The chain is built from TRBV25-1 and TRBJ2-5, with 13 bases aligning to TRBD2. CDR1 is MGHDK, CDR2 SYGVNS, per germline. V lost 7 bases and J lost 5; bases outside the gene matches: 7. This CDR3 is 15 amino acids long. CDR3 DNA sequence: TGTGCCAGCACCAAAACTAGCGGGGGGGGTGAGACCCAGTACTTC. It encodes CASTKTSGGGETQYF.

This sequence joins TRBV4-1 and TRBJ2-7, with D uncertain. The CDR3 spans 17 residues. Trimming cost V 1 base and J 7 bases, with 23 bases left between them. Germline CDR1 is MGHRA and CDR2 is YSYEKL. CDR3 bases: TGCGCCAGCAGCCAAGTTGGATCCCGGGCCAGCGTTGGGGAGCAGTACTTC. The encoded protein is CASSQVGSRASVGEQYF.

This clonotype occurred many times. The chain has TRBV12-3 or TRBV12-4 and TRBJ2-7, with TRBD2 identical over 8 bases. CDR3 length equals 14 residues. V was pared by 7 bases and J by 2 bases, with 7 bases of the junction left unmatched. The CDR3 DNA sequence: TGTGCCAGCACCTTAAGCGGGAGTGCCTACGAGCAGTACTTC. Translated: CASTLSGSAYEQYF.

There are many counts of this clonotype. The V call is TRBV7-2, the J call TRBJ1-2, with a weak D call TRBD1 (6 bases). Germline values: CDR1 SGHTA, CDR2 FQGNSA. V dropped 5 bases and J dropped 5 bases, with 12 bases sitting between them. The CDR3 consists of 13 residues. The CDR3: CASSPDRTYGYTF. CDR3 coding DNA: TGTGCCAGCAGCCCTGACAGGACATATGGCTACACCTTC. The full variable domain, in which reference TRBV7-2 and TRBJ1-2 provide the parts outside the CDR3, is GAGVSQSPSNKVTEKGKDVELRCDPISGHTALYWYRQSLGQGLEFLIYFQGNSAPDKSGLPSDRFSAERTGGSVSTLTIQRTQQEDSAVYLCASSPDRTYGYTFGSGTRLTVV.

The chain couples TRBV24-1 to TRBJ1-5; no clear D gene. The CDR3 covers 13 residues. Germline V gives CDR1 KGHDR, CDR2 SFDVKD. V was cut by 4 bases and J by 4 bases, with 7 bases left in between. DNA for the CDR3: TGTGCCACCAGTGAAGTAGGAAATCAGCCCCAGCATTTT. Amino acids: CATSEVGNQPQHF.

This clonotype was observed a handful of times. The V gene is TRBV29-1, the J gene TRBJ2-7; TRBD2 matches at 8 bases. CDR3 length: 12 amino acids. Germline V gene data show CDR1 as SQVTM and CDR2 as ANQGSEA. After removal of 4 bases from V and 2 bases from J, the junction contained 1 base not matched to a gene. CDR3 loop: CSVARGAYEQYF. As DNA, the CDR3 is TGCAGCGTTGCGCGGGGGGCCTACGAGCAGTACTTC.

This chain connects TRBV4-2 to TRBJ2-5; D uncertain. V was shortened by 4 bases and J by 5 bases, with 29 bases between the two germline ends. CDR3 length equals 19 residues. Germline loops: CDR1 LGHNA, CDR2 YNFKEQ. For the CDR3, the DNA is TGTGCCAGCAGCCCAAGTCCCCAAAGAAGACTGGAAGTTTGGGAGACCCAGTACTTC. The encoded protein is CASSPSPQRRLEVWETQYF.

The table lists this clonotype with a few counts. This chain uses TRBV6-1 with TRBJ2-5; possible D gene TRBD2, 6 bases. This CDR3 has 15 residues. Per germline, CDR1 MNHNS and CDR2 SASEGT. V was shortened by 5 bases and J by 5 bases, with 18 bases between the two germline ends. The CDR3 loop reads CASSIGPVAGETQYF. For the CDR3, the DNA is TGTGCCAGCAGTATTGGACCCGTGGCGGGGGAGACCCAGTACTTC.

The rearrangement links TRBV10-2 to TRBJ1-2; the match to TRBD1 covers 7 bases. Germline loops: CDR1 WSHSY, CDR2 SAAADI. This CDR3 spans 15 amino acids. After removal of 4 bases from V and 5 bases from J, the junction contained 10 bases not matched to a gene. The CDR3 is CASSATGTAYYGYTF. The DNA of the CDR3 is TGCGCCAGCAGTGCGACCGGGACAGCCTATTATGGCTACACCTTC.

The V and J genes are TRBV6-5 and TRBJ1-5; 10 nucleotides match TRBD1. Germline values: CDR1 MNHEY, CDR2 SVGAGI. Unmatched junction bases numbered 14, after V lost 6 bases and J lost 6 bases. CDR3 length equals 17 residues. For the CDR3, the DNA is TGTGCCAGCAGCCGGGGCGTCGGGACAGGGGAGGGTCAGCCCCAGCATTTT. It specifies CASSRGVGTGEGQPQHF.

The CDR3 coding sequence is TGTGCCAGCAGAAAGGGACAGGGGTATGGGAACACCATATATTTT. The encoded protein is CASRKGQGYGNTIYF. The J gene is TRBJ1-3, the V gene TRBV6-5, with 10 bases lining up with TRBD1. The CDR3 contains 15 residues. The germline V gene has CDR1 MNHEY and CDR2 SVGAGI. V was pared by 6 bases and J by 7 bases, with 9 bases of the junction left unmatched.

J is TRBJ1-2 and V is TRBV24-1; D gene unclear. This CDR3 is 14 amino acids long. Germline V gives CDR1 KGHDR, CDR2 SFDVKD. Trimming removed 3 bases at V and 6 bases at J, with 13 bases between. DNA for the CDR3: TGTGCCACCAGTGATCCCGGACTCTTGGATGGCTACACCTTC. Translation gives CATSDPGLLDGYTF.

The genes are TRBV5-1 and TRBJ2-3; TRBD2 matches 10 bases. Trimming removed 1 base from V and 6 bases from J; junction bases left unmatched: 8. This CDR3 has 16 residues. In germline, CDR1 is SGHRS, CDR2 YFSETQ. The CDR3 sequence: CASSLLASGSSDTQYF. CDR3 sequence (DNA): TGCGCCAGCAGCTTGTTGGCTAGCGGGAGTTCGGATACGCAGTATTTT.

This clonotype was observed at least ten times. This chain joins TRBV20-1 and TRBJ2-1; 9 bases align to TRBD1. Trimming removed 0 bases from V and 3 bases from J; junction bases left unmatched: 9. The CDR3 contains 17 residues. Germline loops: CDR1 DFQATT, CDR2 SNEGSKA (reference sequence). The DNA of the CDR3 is TGCAGTGCTAGAGATACAACCGGGACAGGGCACTACAATGAGCAGTTCTTC. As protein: CSARDTTGTGHYNEQFF.

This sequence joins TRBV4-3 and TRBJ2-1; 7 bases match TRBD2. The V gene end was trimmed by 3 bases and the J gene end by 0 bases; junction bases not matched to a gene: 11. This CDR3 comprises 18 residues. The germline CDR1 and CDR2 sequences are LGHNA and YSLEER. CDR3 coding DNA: TGCGCCAGCAGCCAGTGGGCCGTGGGCGGGAGCTCCTACAATGAGCAGTTCTTC. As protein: CASSQWAVGGSSYNEQFF.

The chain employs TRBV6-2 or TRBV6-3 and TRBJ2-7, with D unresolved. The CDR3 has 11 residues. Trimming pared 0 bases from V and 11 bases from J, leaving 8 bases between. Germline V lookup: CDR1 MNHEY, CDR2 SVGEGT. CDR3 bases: TGTGCCAGCAGTTACTCTCAGGTGAAGTACTTC. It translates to CASSYSQVKYF.

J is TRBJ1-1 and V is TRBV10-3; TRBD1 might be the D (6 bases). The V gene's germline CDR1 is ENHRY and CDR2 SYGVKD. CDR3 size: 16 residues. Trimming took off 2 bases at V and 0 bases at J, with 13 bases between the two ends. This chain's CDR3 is CAISERPGHLNTEAFF. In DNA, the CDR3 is TGTGCCATCAGTGAGAGACCGGGACACTTGAACACTGAAGCTTTCTTT.

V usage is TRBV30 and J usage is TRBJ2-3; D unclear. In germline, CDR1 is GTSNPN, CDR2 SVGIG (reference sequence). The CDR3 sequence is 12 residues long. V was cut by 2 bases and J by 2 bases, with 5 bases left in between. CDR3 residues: CAWSTTTDTQYF. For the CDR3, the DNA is TGTGCCTGGAGTACTACCACAGATACGCAGTATTTT.

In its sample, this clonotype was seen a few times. The DNA of the CDR3 is TGTGCCAGCAGCGACAGGGTGGGGAACATTCAGTACTTC. It encodes CASSDRVGNIQYF. This chain connects TRBV9 to TRBJ2-4; D is possibly TRBD1 (6 bases). Germline V gene sequence: CDR1 SGDLS, CDR2 YYNGEE. The CDR3 has 13 residues. Trimming removed 3 bases from V and 7 bases from J, with 11 bases in between.

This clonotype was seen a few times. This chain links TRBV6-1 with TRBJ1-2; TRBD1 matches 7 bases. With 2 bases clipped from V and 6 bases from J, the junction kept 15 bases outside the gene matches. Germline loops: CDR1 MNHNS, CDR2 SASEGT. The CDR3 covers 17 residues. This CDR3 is CASSESIGTAWVNGYTF. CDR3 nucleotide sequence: TGTGCCAGCAGTGAATCGATCGGGACAGCCTGGGTTAATGGCTACACCTTC.

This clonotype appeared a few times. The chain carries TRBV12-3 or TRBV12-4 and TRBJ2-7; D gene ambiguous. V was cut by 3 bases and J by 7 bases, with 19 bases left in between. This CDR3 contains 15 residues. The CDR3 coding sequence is TGTGCCAGCAGTTTCAGTGTCGCAGTTGGAAAAGAGCAGTACTTC. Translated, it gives CASSFSVAVGKEQYF.